The 27 T cell receptor beta chains below come from one sample, sequenced in a study of T-cell memory formation after mild COVID-19. From the 5' RACE reads, TCRdb called clonotypes with MiXCR, one entry per CDR3 protein. The table includes approximately 290,000 distinct CDR3 sequences, around 19% detected once. Sequenced sample: PBMCs or a T cell subset sorted from them (not recorded which). The receptors were sampled from a young man who had mild COVID-19 (a few samples of this study predate the infection). Cell type and time point are not known.

This clonotype was seen more than once but under ten times. The chain is built from TRBV12-5 and TRBJ2-7; D is ambiguous. The CDR3 runs to 13 residues. The ends were cut back, 2 bases at V and 3 bases at J, with 8 bases in the middle. Per germline, CDR1 LGHNT and CDR2 FRNRAP. For the CDR3, the DNA is TGTGCTAGTGGTTTGCACAGACTCTACGAGCAGTACTTC. Protein sequence: CASGLHRLYEQYF.

This clonotype was detected a few times. The V gene is TRBV28, the J gene TRBJ2-7, with D tentatively TRBD2 (6 bases). The germline gives CDR1 MDHEN, CDR2 SYDVKM. Trimming took off 6 bases at V and 3 bases at J, with 15 bases between the two ends. This CDR3 is 14 amino acids long. CDR3 residues: CASSWRGPRYEQYV. For the CDR3, the DNA is TGTGCCAGCAGCTGGAGGGGCCCCCGCTACGAGCAGTACGTC.

The chain has TRBV19 and TRBJ1-6; D unresolved. Trimming took 4 bases from V and 3 from J, leaving 7 bases between them. Germline CDR1 LNHDA, CDR2 SQIVND (reference sequence). This CDR3 has 14 amino acids. The CDR3 protein is CASSTVIYNSPLHF. DNA for the CDR3: TGTGCCAGTAGTACCGTCATCTATAATTCACCCCTCCACTTT.

The CDR3 DNA sequence: TGCGCCAGCAGAGAACCGGGACAGGGTCAGGGCTACACCTTC. It translates to CASREPGQGQGYTF. V gene TRBV5-1 combines with J gene TRBJ1-2, with TRBD1 identical over 9 bases. The length of the CDR3 is 14 residues. With 5 bases clipped from V and 8 bases from J, the junction kept 10 bases outside the gene matches. The germline CDR1 and CDR2 sequences are SGHRS and YFSETQ.

About this clonotype: At one end the junction does not follow the germline gene, possibly because of a read error. CDR3 residues: CACSWGPHTDTQYF. The CDR3 region has the DNA TGTGCCTGTAGTTGGGGACCCCACACAGATACGCAGTATTTT. J is TRBJ2-3 and V is TRBV19; TRBD1 or TRBD2 may be the D gene (5 bases each). This CDR3 contains 14 residues. Germline CDR1 and CDR2: LNHDA and SQIVND (reference sequence).

This clonotype was seen more than once but under ten times. The rearrangement joins TRBV2 to TRBJ1-5, with 8 bases identical to TRBD1. V dropped 3 bases and J dropped 4; count of bases not matched to a gene: 5. Germline CDR1 SNHLY, CDR2 FYNNEI. The CDR3 length is 15 residues. The CDR3, as DNA: TGTGCCAGCAGTGACAGGAACAGGGGGAATCAGCCCCAGCATTTT. This sequence encodes CASSDRNRGNQPQHF.

This clonotype showed up just a few times. The J gene is TRBJ1-2, the V gene TRBV12-3 or TRBV12-4; TRBD1 matches at 8 bases. The CDR3 is 13 amino acids. Trimming took 8 bases from V and 5 from J; bases not matched to a gene: 7. This chain's CDR3 is CASCRDRLYGYTF. CDR3 in DNA: TGTGCCAGCTGCCGGGACAGGTTGTATGGCTACACCTTC.

The V gene is TRBV12-3 or TRBV12-4, the J gene TRBJ1-5, with no clear D. The ends were cut back, 3 bases at V and 5 bases at J, with 14 bases in the middle. This CDR3 region has 15 residues. The CDR3 bases are TGTGCCAGCAGTTTCGGGCCGGTGCTGGATCAGCCCCAGCATTTT. It codes for CASSFGPVLDQPQHF.

The rearrangement links TRBV7-2 to TRBJ2-5; TRBD1 might be the D (6 bases). Trimming left V 6 bases short and J 7 bases short, with 18 bases between. Germline loops: CDR1 SGHTA, CDR2 FQGNSA. The CDR3 has 14 amino acids. The DNA for the CDR3 is TGTGCCAGCAGATCCGGACAGAAGGTCGGGACCCAGTACTTC. This encodes CASRSGQKVGTQYF.

The CDR3 DNA reads as TGTGCCAGCAGCTTAGTGGGCGGGGGCTTTAGCACAGATACGCAGTATTTT. This gives the protein CASSLVGGGFSTDTQYF. J is TRBJ2-3 and V is TRBV7-3, with D possibly TRBD2 on 7 matching bases. The germline CDR1 and CDR2 sequences are SGHTA and FQGTGA. The CDR3 sequence is 17 residues long. Trimming removed 2 bases from V and 0 bases from J, with 15 bases in between.

The chain has TRBV25-1 and TRBJ1-1; tentative D call: TRBD1 (6 bases). The germline CDR1 and CDR2 sequences are MGHDK and SYGVNS. V lost 2 bases and J 6 bases, leaving 19 bases between the germline ends. The CDR3 sequence is 16 residues long. The CDR3 DNA reads as TGTGCCAGCAGTGAAGCTCACCAGGGGATCGTTGCTGAAGCTTTCTTT. Translated, it gives CASSEAHQGIVAEAFF. Variable domain in full (rest from reference TRBV25-1 and TRBJ1-1): EADIYQTPRYLVIGTGKKITLECSQTMGHDKMYWYQQDPGMELHLIHYSYGVNSTEKGDLSSESTVSRIRTEHFPLTLESARPSHTSQYLCASSEAHQGIVAEAFFGQGTRLTVV.

The CDR3 is CSAREGQGSLYEQYV. CDR3 in DNA: TGCAGTGCTAGAGAGGGACAGGGATCCCTCTACGAGCAGTACGTC. The chain combines TRBV20-1 with TRBJ2-7; TRBD1 aligns across 9 bases. Germline lookup yields CDR1 DFQATT and CDR2 SNEGSKA (reference sequence). V was pared by 0 bases and J by 3 bases, with 6 bases of the junction left unmatched. The CDR3 spans 15 residues.

V usage is TRBV12-3 or TRBV12-4 and J usage is TRBJ2-1, with a weak D call TRBD1 (6 bases). V lost 4 bases and J lost 8, with 12 bases in between. The CDR3 consists of 13 residues. The CDR3 coding sequence is TGTGCCAGCAGTTACTACAGGGTAGATGAGCAGTTCTTC. Protein product: CASSYYRVDEQFF.

CDR3 DNA sequence: TGTGCCAGCAGCCCCCGGACAGGCTACAATGAGCAGTTCTTC. This encodes CASSPRTGYNEQFF. This chain uses TRBV11-3 with TRBJ2-1, with 7 bases aligning to TRBD1. The CDR3 totals 14 residues. Germline-derived CDR1 and CDR2 are SGHNT and YENEEA. V gave up 5 bases and J gave up 3 bases; unmatched junction bases: 4.

This clonotype occurred many times. V and J are TRBV18 and TRBJ1-5; D unresolved. V gave up 0 bases and J gave up 0 bases, with 3 bases separating them. The CDR3 has 14 amino acids. The germline CDR1 and CDR2 sequences are KGHSH and LQKENI. The chain's CDR3 is CASSPPYSNQPQHF. CDR3 bases: TGTGCCAGCTCACCACCCTATAGCAATCAGCCCCAGCATTTT.

This clonotype was observed a handful of times. Possible read error: a much larger clone is one base away. The chain carries TRBV7-9 and TRBJ2-7; D ambiguous. Germline CDR1 SEHNR, CDR2 FQNEAQ (reference sequence). Trimming removed 1 base from V and 2 bases from J, with 3 bases in between. There are 12 residues in the CDR3. The CDR3 loop reads CASSLVAYEQYF. For the CDR3, the DNA is TGTGCCAGCAGCTTAGTGGCCTACGAGCAGTACTTC.

This clonotype turned up a few times. The rearrangement links TRBV12-5 to TRBJ2-7; 8 nucleotides match TRBD1. Looked up from germline, CDR1 is LGHNT and CDR2 is FRNRAP. V shed 1 base and J 6 bases; nucleotides not matched to a gene: 8. The CDR3 sequence is 15 residues long. The chain's CDR3 is CASGLAGQGDCEQYV. The CDR3 DNA sequence: TGTGCTAGTGGTTTGGCCGGACAGGGTGATTGCGAGCAGTACGTC.

The table lists this clonotype with a few counts. J is TRBJ2-3 and V is TRBV20-1, with D unresolved. V lost 4 bases to trimming and J lost 1 base, with 9 bases between them. From germline, CDR1 is DFQATT and CDR2 SNEGSKA (reference sequence). The CDR3 has 13 amino acids. The CDR3 DNA follows: TGCAGTGCTACATCCCGGGGCACAGATACGCAGTATTTT. Encoded protein: CSATSRGTDTQYF.

Only a few counts were recorded for this clonotype. The chain links TRBV7-9 to TRBJ2-7; 8 bases match TRBD1. Germline CDR1 SEHNR, CDR2 FQNEAQ (reference sequence). V lost 5 bases to trimming and J lost 3 bases; unmatched junction nucleotides: 9. CDR3 length equals 15 residues. The CDR3 region has the DNA TGTGCCAGCAGCCTAGGACAGGGTGCCAACTACGAGCAGTACGTC. Its translation: CASSLGQGANYEQYV.

This rearrangement joins TRBV6-6 to TRBJ1-1, with D unclear. Germline CDR1 MNHNY, CDR2 SVGAGI (reference sequence). This CDR3 contains 15 residues. V was shortened by 5 bases and J by 4 bases, with 17 bases between the two germline ends. CDR3 nucleotide sequence: TGTGCCAGCAGTAACGTGGCAGAAGGGAGCACTGAAGCTTTCTTT. This encodes CASSNVAEGSTEAFF.

The chain recombines TRBV9 with TRBJ2-1, with 8 nucleotides matching TRBD2. The CDR3 extends over 15 amino acids. Germline V gene lookup returns CDR1 SGDLS and CDR2 YYNGEE. V dropped 3 bases and J dropped 4; count of bases not matched to a gene: 6. The CDR3 protein is CASSAGRGRYNEQFF. CDR3 bases: TGTGCCAGCAGCGCCGGGAGGGGCCGGTACAATGAGCAGTTCTTC.

This clonotype was detected a few times. CDR3 nucleotides: TGTGCCAGCAGCCCCTGGACTAGCACGGAGACCGGGGAGCTGTTTTTT. Protein: CASSPWTSTETGELFF. V is TRBV7-3 and J is TRBJ2-2, with 8 bases that match TRBD2. Trimming removed 5 bases from V and 5 bases from J; junction bases left unmatched: 10. CDR1 and CDR2 from the germline V gene are SGHTA and FQGTGA. The CDR3 has 16 amino acids.

The chain has TRBV7-2 and TRBJ1-4; D is perhaps TRBD1 (6 bases). Trimming cost V 0 bases and J 11 bases, with 16 bases left between them. Germline CDR1 reads SGHTA; CDR2 reads FQGNSA. The CDR3 length is 15 residues. This CDR3 is CASSLAGAYEEKLFF. The DNA of the CDR3 is TGTGCCAGCAGCTTAGCGGGGGCTTACGAAGAGAAACTGTTTTTT.

V gene TRBV4-1 combines with J gene TRBJ2-7; a weak D match, TRBD2 (5 bases). Germline lookup yields CDR1 MGHRA and CDR2 YSYEKL. The CDR3 has 15 amino acids. The V end lost 1 base, the J end lost 2 bases, and 12 bases lay between the germline ends. The CDR3 spells CASSQGASSAYEQYF. The CDR3 DNA sequence: TGCGCCAGCAGCCAAGGCGCTAGCTCGGCCTACGAGCAGTACTTC.

This clonotype was seen at least ten times. The chain recombines TRBV11-2 with TRBJ2-7; D might be TRBD2 (6 bases). CDR3 length equals 18 residues. Germline lookup yields CDR1 SGHAT and CDR2 FQNNGV. Trimming pared 3 bases from V and 1 base from J, leaving 22 bases between. The CDR3 nucleotides read TGTGCCAGCAGCTTTTCGGACGGCGGAGGGTTGTGGTCCTACGAGCAGTACGTC. Its translation: CASSFSDGGGLWSYEQYV.

This clonotype was picked up a small number of times. The V and J genes are TRBV7-6 and TRBJ1-1; 8 bases fit TRBD1. Trimming removed 7 bases from V and 1 base from J; junction bases left unmatched: 8. Germline CDR1 reads SGHVS; CDR2 reads FNYEAQ. The CDR3 runs 15 residues. The CDR3 bases are TGTGCCAGCACCCAACGACAGGGGCGGAACACTGAAGCTTTCTTT. Encoded protein: CASTQRQGRNTEAFF.

The rearrangement uses TRBV5-1 and TRBJ1-2; D possibly corresponds to TRBD1 (6 bases). Germline V gives CDR1 SGHRS, CDR2 YFSETQ. Trimming left V 4 bases short and J 2 bases short, with 12 bases between. The CDR3 is 14 residues long. The CDR3 here is CASSPWDINYGYTF. CDR3 DNA: TGCGCCAGCAGCCCCTGGGACATCAACTATGGCTACACCTTC.